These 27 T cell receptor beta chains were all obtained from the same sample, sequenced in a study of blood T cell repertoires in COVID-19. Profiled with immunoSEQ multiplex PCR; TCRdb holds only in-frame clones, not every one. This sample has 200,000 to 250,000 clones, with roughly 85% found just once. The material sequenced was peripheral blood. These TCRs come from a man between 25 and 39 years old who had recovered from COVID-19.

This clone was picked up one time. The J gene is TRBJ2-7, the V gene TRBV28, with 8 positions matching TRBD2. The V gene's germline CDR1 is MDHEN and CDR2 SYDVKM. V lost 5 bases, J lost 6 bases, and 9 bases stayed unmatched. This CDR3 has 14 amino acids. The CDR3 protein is CASSHGTRPFEQYF. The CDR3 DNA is TGTGCCAGCAGTCACGGGACTAGACCCTTCGAGCAGTACTTC.

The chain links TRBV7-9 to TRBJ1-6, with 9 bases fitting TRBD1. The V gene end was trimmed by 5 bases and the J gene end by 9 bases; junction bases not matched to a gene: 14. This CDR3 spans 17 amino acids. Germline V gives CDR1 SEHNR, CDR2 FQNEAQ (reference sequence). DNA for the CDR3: TGTGCCAGCAGCGGACGGGACCCGGGACAGGGCTTTTCACCCCTCCACTTT. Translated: CASSGRDPGQGFSPLHF.

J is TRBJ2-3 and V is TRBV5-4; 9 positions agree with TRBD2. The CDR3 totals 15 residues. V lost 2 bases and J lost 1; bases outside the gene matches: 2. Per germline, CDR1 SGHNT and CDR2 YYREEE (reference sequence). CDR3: CASSFKRGGTDTQYF. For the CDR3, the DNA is TGTGCCAGCAGCTTCAAGCGGGGGGGCACAGATACGCAGTATTTT.

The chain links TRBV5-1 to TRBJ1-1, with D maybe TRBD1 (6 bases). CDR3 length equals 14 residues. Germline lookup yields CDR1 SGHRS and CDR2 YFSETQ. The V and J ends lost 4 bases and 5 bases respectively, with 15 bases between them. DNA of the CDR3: TGCGCCAGCAGCAGACCACAGGGTAGGACTGAAGCTTTCTTT. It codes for CASSRPQGRTEAFF.

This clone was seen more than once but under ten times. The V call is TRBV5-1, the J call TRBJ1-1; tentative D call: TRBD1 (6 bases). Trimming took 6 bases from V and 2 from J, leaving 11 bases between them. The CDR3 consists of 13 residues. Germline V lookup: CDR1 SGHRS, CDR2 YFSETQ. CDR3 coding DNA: TGCGCCAGCAATACAGGGCTTAACACTGAAGCTTTCTTT. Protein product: CASNTGLNTEAFF. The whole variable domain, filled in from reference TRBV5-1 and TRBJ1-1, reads KAGVTQTPRYLIKTRGQQVTLSCSPISGHRSVSWYQQTPGQGLQFLFEYFSETQRNKGNFPGRFSGRQFSNSRSEMNVSTLELGDSALYLCASNTGLNTEAFFGQGTRLTVV.

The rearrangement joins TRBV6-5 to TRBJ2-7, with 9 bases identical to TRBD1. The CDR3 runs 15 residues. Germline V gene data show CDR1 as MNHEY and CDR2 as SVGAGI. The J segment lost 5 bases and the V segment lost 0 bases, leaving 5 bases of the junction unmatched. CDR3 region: CASSYSLTGGDEQYF. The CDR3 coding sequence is TGTGCCAGCAGTTACTCGTTGACAGGGGGGGACGAGCAGTACTTC.

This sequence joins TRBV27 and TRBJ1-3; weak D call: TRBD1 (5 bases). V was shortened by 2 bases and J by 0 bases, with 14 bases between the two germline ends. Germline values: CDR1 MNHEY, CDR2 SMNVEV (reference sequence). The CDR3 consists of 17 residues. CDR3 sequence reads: CASSLLSRGYSGNTIYF. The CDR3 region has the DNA TGTGCCAGCAGTTTACTCTCGCGGGGGTACTCTGGAAACACCATATATTTT.

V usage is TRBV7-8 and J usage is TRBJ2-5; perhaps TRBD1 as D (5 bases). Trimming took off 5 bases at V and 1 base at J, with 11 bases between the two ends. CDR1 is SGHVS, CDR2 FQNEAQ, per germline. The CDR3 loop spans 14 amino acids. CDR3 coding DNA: TGTGCCAGCAGCCGAGGACAAGTCCAAGAGACCCAGTACTTC. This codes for CASSRGQVQETQYF.

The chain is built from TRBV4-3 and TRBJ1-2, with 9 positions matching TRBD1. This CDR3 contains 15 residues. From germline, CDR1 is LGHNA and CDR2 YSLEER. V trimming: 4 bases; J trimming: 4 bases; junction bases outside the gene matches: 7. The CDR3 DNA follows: TGCGCCAGCAGCCCCCGGACAGGGGTTGCCTATGGCTACACCTTC. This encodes CASSPRTGVAYGYTF.

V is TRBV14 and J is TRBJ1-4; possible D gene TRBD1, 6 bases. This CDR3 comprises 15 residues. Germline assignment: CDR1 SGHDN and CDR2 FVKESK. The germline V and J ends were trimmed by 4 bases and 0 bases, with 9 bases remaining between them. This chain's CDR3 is CASSPNRATNEKLFF. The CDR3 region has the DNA TGTGCCAGCAGCCCCAACAGGGCAACTAATGAAAAACTGTTTTTT.

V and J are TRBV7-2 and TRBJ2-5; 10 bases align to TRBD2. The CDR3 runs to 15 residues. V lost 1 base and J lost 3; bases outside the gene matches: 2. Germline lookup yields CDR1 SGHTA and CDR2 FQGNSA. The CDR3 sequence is CASSLDSGGEETQYF. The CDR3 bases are TGTGCCAGCAGCTTAGACAGCGGGGGGGAAGAGACCCAGTACTTC.

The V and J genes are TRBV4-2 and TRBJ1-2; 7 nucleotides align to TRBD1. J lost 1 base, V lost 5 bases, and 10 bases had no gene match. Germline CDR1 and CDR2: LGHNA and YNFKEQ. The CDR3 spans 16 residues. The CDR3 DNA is TGTGCCAGCAGCGTACAGACAGGGACTTTTAACTATGGCTACACCTTC. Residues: CASSVQTGTFNYGYTF.

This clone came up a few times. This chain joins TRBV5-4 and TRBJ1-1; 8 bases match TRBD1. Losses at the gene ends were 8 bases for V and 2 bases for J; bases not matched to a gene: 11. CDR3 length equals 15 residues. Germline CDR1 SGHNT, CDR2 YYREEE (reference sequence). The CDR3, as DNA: TGTGCCAGTACCTGGCCAGGGGGCGTCAACACTGAAGCTTTCTTT. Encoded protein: CASTWPGGVNTEAFF.

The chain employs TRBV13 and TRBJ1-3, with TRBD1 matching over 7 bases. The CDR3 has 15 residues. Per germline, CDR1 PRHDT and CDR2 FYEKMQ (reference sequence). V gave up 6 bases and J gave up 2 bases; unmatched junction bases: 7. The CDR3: CASSHTGAAGNTIYF. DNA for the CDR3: TGTGCCAGCAGTCATACAGGGGCGGCTGGAAACACCATATATTTT.

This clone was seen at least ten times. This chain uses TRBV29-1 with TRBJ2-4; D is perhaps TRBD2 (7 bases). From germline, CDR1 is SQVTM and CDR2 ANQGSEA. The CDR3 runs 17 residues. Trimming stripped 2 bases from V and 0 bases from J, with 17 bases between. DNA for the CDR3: TGCAGCGTTGAATCCGTTCAGGGGAGGGGAGCCAAAAACATTCAGTACTTC. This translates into CSVESVQGRGAKNIQYF.

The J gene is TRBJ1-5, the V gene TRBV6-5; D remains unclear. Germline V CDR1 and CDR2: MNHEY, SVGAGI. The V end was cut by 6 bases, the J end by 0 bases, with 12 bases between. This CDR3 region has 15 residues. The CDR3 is CASSLLDNSNQPQHF. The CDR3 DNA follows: TGTGCCAGCAGCTTACTCGATAATAGCAATCAGCCCCAGCATTTT.

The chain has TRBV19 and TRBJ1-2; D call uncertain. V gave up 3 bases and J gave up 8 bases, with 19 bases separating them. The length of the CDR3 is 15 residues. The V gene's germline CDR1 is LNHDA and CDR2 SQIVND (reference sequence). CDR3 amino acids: CASSMFPFGGRGYTF. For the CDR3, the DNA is TGTGCCAGTAGTATGTTCCCCTTCGGAGGTCGGGGCTACACCTTC.

In DNA form, the CDR3 reads TGTGCCAGCGCCCTGGGACAGGGGGCCGATCAGCCCCAGCATTTT. Encoded protein: CASALGQGADQPQHF. The rearrangement uses TRBV27 and TRBJ1-5, with TRBD1 matching over 12 bases. The CDR3 is 15 amino acids. The trim removed 8 bases at V and 5 bases at J, leaving 7 bases unmatched. Per the germline V gene, CDR1 is MNHEY and CDR2 is SMNVEV (reference sequence).

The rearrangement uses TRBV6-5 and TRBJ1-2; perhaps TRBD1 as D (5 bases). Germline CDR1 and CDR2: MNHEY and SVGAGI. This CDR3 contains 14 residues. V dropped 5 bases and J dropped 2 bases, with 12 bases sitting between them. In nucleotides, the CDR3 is TGTGCCAGCAGTATCAGGGATGGGAACTATGGCTACACCTTC. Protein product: CASSIRDGNYGYTF.

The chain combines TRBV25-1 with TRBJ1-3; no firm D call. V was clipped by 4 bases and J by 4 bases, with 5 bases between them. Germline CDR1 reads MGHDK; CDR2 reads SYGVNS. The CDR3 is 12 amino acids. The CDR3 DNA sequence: TGTGCCAGCAGTGTGGAGGGAAACACCATATATTTT. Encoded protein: CASSVEGNTIYF. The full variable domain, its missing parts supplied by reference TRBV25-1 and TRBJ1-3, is EADIYQTPRYLVIGTGKKITLECSQTMGHDKMYWYQQDPGMELHLIHYSYGVNSTEKGDLSSESTVSRIRTEHFPLTLESARPSHTSQYLCASSVEGNTIYFGEGSWLTVV.

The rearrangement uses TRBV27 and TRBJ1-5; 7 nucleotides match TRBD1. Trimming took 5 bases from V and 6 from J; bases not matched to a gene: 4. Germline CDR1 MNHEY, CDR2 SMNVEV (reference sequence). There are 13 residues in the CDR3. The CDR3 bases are TGTGCCAGCAGTCTGACAGGGAGTCAGCCCCAGCATTTT. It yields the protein CASSLTGSQPQHF.

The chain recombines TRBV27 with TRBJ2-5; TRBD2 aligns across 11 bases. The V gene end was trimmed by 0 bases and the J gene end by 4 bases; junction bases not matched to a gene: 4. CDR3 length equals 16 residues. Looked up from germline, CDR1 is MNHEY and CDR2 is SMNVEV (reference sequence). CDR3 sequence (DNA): TGTGCCAGCAGTTTATCGACTAGCGGGGATGTAGAGACCCAGTACTTC. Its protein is CASSLSTSGDVETQYF.

The CDR3 region is CASSYWTGLGNQPQHF. For the CDR3, the DNA is TGTGCCAGCAGCTATTGGACAGGTCTTGGCAATCAGCCCCAGCATTTT. This sequence joins TRBV7-9 and TRBJ1-5; 7 bases fit TRBD1. Germline CDR1 SEHNR, CDR2 FQNEAQ (reference sequence). The CDR3 runs to 16 residues. Trimming took 4 bases from V and 2 from J; bases not matched to a gene: 8.

CDR3 sequence reads: CASSPPSGGKGNQPQHF. In nucleotides, the CDR3 is TGTGCCAGCAGCCCTCCCTCAGGGGGTAAGGGCAATCAGCCCCAGCATTTT. The J gene is TRBJ1-5, the V gene TRBV7-2; 7 nucleotides align to TRBD1. After removal of 5 bases from V and 2 bases from J, the junction contained 12 bases not matched to a gene. This CDR3 contains 17 residues. Germline assignment: CDR1 SGHTA and CDR2 FQGNSA.

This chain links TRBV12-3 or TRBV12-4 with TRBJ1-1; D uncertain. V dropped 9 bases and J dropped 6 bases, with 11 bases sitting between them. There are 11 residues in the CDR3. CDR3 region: CASSGFAEAFF. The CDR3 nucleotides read TGTGCCAGTTCCGGGTTCGCTGAAGCTTTCTTT.

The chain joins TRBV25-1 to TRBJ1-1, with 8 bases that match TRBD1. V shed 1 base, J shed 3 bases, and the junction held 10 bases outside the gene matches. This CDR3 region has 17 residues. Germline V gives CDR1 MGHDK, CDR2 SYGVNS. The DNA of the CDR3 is TGTGCCAGCAGTGAATGGGGGCTAACAGGGGGGCACACTGAAGCTTTCTTT. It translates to CASSEWGLTGGHTEAFF.

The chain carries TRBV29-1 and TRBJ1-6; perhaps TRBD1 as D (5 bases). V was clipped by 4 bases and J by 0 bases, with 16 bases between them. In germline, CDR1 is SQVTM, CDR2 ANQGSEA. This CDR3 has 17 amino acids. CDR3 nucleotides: TGCAGCGTTGTGGGGGGGTCCCGCAGCTCCTATAATTCACCCCTCCACTTT. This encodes CSVVGGSRSSYNSPLHF.